These 10 T cell receptor beta chains came from one sample sequenced in a study of tumor-infiltrating lymphocytes in oesophageal squamous cell carcinoma. MiXCR, run by TCRdb on the PCR reads, gives a single entry per CDR3 protein. Of about 21,000 distinct CDR3 sequences listed, around 39% are singletons. Input material: esophageal tumor tissue. The source of these receptors is a male donor with esophageal squamous cell carcinoma.

This clonotype occurred many times. The chain carries TRBV6-1 and TRBJ2-7; D gene unclear. CDR3 length equals 12 residues. Trimming stripped 3 bases from V and 3 bases from J, with 6 bases between. CDR1 and CDR2 (germline): MNHNS, SASEGT. The CDR3 DNA reads TGTGCCAGCAGTGATTCAGGCTACGAGCAGTACTTC. Amino acid sequence: CASSDSGYEQYF.

This clonotype was seen a few times. CDR3 bases: TGTGCCACCGGGACGCTAGGCTACAATGAGCAGTTCTTC. Translating gives CATGTLGYNEQFF. The chain combines TRBV3-1 with TRBJ2-5; either TRBD1 or TRBD2 may supply D (5 bases each). The J call could be wrong; TRBJ2-1 is a better fit for the DNA end. This CDR3 is 13 amino acids long. Germline CDR1 reads LGHDT; CDR2 reads YNNKEL (reference sequence).

The chain carries TRBV28 and TRBJ1-1; tentative D call: TRBD1 (6 bases). Trimming left V 10 bases short and J 6 bases short, with 12 bases between. The CDR3 has 11 amino acids. The germline CDR1 and CDR2 sequences are MDHEN and SYDVKM. The CDR3 DNA sequence: TGTGCCACCAGGGGACGCCCTGAAGCTTTCTTT. It translates to CATRGRPEAFF. Full variable domain (rest looked up from reference TRBV28 and TRBJ1-1): DVKVTQSSRYLVKRTGEKVFLECVQDMDHENMFWYRQDPGLGLRLIYFSYDVKMKEKGDIPEGYSVSREKKERFSLILESASTNQTSMYLCATRGRPEAFFGQGTRLTVV.

J is TRBJ2-5 and V is TRBV27, with TRBD1 identical over 7 bases. The J call may be incorrect, as the DNA end agrees better with TRBJ2-7. Germline V CDR1 and CDR2: MNHEY, SMNVEV (reference sequence). The length of the CDR3 is 14 residues. The CDR3 region has the DNA TGTGCCAGCAGCCGGTGGGGACAGAAGTACGAGCAGTACTTC. As protein: CASSRWGQKYEQYF.

The chain recombines TRBV7-3 with TRBJ2-1; TRBD2 matches 9 bases. CDR1 is SGHTA and CDR2 is FQGTGA in the germline V gene. CDR3 length equals 15 residues. V lost 4 bases, J lost 7 bases, and 8 bases stayed unmatched. This chain's CDR3 is CASSSSGGLWNEQFF. The CDR3 DNA follows: TGTGCCAGCAGCTCAAGCGGGGGGCTTTGGAATGAGCAGTTCTTC.

This clonotype rates as large. The V and J genes are TRBV6-1 and TRBJ2-7; 12 bases match TRBD1. With V trimmed by 10 bases and J by 4 bases, 2 bases remained unmatched. There are 12 residues in the CDR3. Germline-derived CDR1 and CDR2 are MNHNS and SASEGT. The CDR3 loop is CAMGQGAYEQYF. The CDR3 nucleotides read TGTGCCATGGGACAGGGGGCTTACGAGCAGTACTTC.

This chain uses TRBV7-6 with TRBJ2-5; 8 bases line up with TRBD2. Germline CDR1 is SGHVS and CDR2 is FNYEAQ. The CDR3 length is 16 residues. V gave up 0 bases and J gave up 7 bases; unmatched junction bases: 10. CDR3 coding DNA: TGTGCCAGCAGCTTAGCGAGCGGGAGCGGAGGGGGGACCCAGTACTTC. Its protein product is CASSLASGSGGGTQYF.

This clonotype appeared once. A junction boundary mismatches the germline segment, possibly from a read error. This sequence joins TRBV7-3 and TRBJ2-3; the D call may be TRBD1 or TRBD2 (5 bases each). The germline V gene has CDR1 SGHTA and CDR2 FQGTGA. This CDR3 is built from 14 residues. CDR3 coding DNA: TGTGCCAGCAGCTTAATGTCCGGGTGGGGGACCCAGTACTTT. Translated, it gives CASSLMSGWGTQYF.

Concerning this clonotype itself: It is likely a read error, because the conserved phenylalanine at the end of the CDR3 is missing. The limits of the CDR3 on the DNA are not certain, so only TCRdb's listed CDR3 is given. This chain uses TRBV7-2 with TRBJ2-1; the D segment call TRBD1 is taken from the table without a DNA check. Both ends counted, the CDR3 spans 15 residues. CDR1 SGHTA and CDR2 FQGNSA come from the germline V gene. The CDR3 sequence is CASSLIGAHGYTFGS.

The V and J genes are TRBV2 and TRBJ2-1, with D unresolved. Trimming took 4 bases from V and 0 from J, leaving 10 bases between them. The CDR3 is 15 amino acids. Germline CDR1 reads SNHLY; CDR2 reads FYNNEI. Written as DNA, the CDR3 is TGTGCCAGCAGTGTTCCGATGAGCTCCTACAATGAGCAGTTCTTC. It encodes CASSVPMSSYNEQFF.